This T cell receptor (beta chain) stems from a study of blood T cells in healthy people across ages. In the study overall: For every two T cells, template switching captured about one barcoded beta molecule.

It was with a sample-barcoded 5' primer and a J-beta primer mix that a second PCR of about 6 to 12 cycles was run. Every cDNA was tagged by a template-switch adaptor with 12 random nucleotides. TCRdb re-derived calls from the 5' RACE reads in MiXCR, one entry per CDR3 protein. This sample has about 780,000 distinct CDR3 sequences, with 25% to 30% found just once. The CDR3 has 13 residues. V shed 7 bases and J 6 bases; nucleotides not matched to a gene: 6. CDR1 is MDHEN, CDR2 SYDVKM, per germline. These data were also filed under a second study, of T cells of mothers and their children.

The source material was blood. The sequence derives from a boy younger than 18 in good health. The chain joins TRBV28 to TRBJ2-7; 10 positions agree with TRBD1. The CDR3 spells CASKGTGAFEQYF. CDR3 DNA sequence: TGTGCCAGCAAGGGGACAGGGGCTTTCGAGCAGTACTTC.